This TCR beta chain was identified during a study of T cell changes during pregnancy in multiple sclerosis. Sequencing was performed with immunoSEQ multiplex PCR; in TCRdb, only in-frame clones are kept and a portion is missing. The data contain approximately 9,100 clones, 87% of them seen just once; the ten biggest clones take up about 5.2%. The CDR3 consists of 16 residues. The V and J ends lost 3 bases and 5 bases, in that order; junction bases with no gene match: 10. The germline V gene has CDR1 SGHRS and CDR2 YFSETQ. The sequenced sample was CD8+ T cells from peripheral blood mononuclear cells, obtained in the first trimester of pregnancy. The clonotype originates from a female donor in good health, enrolled as a control in a pregnancy study. The chain couples TRBV5-1 to TRBJ2-5, with 10 bases matching TRBD1. The CDR3 DNA reads TGCGCCAGCAGCTCCGGGACAGGGGATTCGTGGGAGACCCAGTACTTC. Protein sequence: CASSSGTGDSWETQYF. Variable domain in full (rest from reference TRBV5-1 and TRBJ2-5): KAGVTQTPRYLIKTRGQQVTLSCSPISGHRSVSWYQQTPGQGLQFLFEYFSETQRNKGNFPGRFSGRQFSNSRSEMNVSTLELGDSALYLCASSSGTGDSWETQYFGPGTRLLVL.